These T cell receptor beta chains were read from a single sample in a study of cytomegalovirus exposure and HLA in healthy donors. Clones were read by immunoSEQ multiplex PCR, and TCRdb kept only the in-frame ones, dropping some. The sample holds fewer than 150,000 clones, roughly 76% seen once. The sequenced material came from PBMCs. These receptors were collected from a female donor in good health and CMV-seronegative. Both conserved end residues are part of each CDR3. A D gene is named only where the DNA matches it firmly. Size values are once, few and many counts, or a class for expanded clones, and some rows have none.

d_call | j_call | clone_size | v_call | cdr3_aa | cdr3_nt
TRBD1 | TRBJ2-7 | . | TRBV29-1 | CSVRDRTSYEQYF | TGCAGCGTCAGGGACAGAACAAGCTACGAGCAGTACTTC
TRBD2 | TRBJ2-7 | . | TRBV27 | CASGLAGSSYEQYF | TGTGCCAGTGGACTAGCGGGAAGCTCCTACGAGCAGTACTTC
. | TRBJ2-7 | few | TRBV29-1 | CSVADTSYEQYF | TGCAGCGTCGCTGACACGTCCTACGAGCAGTACTTC
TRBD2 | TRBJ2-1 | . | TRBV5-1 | CASRTSGRTDEQFF | TGCGCCAGCAGGACTAGCGGGAGAACAGATGAGCAGTTCTTC
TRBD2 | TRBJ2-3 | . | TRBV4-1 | CASSQDFGRAADTQYF | TGCGCCAGCAGCCAAGATTTCGGGAGGGCCGCAGATACGCAGTATTTT
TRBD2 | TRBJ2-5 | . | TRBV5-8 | CASSLGGGLAGIETQYF | TGTGCCAGCAGCTTGGGCGGAGGACTAGCGGGAATAGAGACCCAGTACTTC
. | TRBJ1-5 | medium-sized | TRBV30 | CAWSVSSNQPQHF | TGTGCCTGGAGTGTGAGCAGCAATCAGCCCCAGCATTTT
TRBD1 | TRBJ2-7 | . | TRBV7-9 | CASSPGTGIYEQYF | TGTGCCAGCAGCCCAGGGACAGGGATCTACGAGCAGTACTTC
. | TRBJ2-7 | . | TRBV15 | CATSRDLYEQYF | TGTGCCACCAGCAGAGATTTATACGAGCAGTACTTC
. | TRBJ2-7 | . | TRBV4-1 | CASSQDPSLSSYEQYF | TGCGCCAGCAGCCAAGATCCCTCCCTGAGCTCCTACGAGCAGTACTTC
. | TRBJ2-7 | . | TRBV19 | CASRSGTRHEQYF | TGTGCCAGCCGGTCAGGTACGCGCCACGAGCAGTACTTC
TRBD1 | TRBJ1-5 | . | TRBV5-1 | CASSLAGGAQPQHF | TGCGCCAGCAGCTTGGCAGGGGGTGCTCAGCCCCAGCATTTT
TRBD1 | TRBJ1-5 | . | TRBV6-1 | CASTHGQGGQPQHF | TGTGCCAGCACTCACGGACAGGGAGGGCAGCCCCAGCATTTT
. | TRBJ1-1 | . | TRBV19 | CASTLRYEAFF | TGTGCCAGTACTCTGAGGTATGAAGCTTTCTTT
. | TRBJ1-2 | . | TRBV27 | CASSLAGVQGYTF | TGTGCCAGCAGTCTAGCGGGAGTTCAAGGCTACACCTTC
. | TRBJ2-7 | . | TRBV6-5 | CASNPGTSSYEQYF | TGTGCCAGCAACCCTGGGACTTCCTCCTACGAGCAGTACTTC
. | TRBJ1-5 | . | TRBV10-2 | CASSESLQIDSNQPQHF | TGCGCCAGCAGTGAGTCCTTACAGATAGATAGCAATCAGCCCCAGCATTTT
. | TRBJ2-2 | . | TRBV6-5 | CASNPGQNTGELFF | TGTGCCAGCAACCCGGGACAGAACACCGGGGAGCTGTTTTTT
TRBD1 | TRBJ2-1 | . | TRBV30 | CAWSVGRGMYNEQFF | TGTGCCTGGAGTGTAGGCAGGGGGATGTACAATGAGCAGTTCTTC
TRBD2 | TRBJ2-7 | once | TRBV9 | CASSSGLAAEQYF | TGTGCCAGCAGCTCGGGACTAGCGGCAGAGCAGTACTTC
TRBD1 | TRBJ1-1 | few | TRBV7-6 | CASSPQQGENTEAFF | TGTGCCAGCAGCCCGCAACAGGGGGAGAACACTGAAGCTTTCTTT
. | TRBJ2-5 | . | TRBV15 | CATSIRRLVWQETQYF | TGTGCCACCAGCATAAGACGACTAGTGTGGCAAGAGACCCAGTACTTC
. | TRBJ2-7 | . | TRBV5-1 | CASSLGSGVEYEQYF | TGCGCCAGCAGCTTGGGTTCGGGAGTGGAGTACGAGCAGTACTTC
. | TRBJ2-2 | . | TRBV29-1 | CSVAGVTGELFF | TGCAGCGTTGCAGGGGTTACCGGGGAGCTGTTTTTT
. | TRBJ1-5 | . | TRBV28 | CASSPLRDIVNQPQHF | TGTGCCAGCAGTCCGTTACGGGACATAGTCAATCAGCCCCAGCATTTT
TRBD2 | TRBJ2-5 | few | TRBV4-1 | CASSQGTSGGGETQYF | TGCGCCAGCAGCCAAGGGACTAGCGGAGGGGGGGAGACCCAGTACTTC
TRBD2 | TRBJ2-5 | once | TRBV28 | CASGGRAGETQYF | TGTGCCAGCGGAGGGCGAGCGGGGGAGACCCAGTACTTC
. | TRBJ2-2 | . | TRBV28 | CASSLLQSGELFF | TGTGCCAGCAGTTTACTCCAGTCAGGGGAGCTGTTTTTT
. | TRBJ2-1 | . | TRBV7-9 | CASSRGPDNEQFF | TGTGCCAGCAGTAGGGGCCCCGACAATGAGCAGTTCTTC
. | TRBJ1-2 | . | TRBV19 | CASSPRGNYGYTF | TGTGCCAGTAGTCCCCGGGGGAACTATGGCTACACCTTC
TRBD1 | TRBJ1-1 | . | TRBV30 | CAWSEGAPNTEAFF | TGTGCCTGGAGCGAGGGGGCCCCGAACACTGAAGCTTTCTTT
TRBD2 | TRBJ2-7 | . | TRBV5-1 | CASSWGGNEQYF | TGCGCCAGCAGCTGGGGAGGGAACGAGCAGTACTTC
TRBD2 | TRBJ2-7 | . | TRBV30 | CACRLAGAVEQYF | TGTGCCTGTCGACTAGCGGGAGCGGTTGAGCAGTACTTC
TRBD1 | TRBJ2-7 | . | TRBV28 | CASSPARDRGYEQYF | TGTGCCAGCAGTCCGGCCCGGGACAGGGGATACGAGCAGTACTTC
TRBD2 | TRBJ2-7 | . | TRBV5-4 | CASSPGTSMNEQYF | TGTGCCAGCAGCCCCGGGACTAGCATGAACGAGCAGTACTTC
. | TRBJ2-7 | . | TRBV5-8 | CASSWNRASYEQYF | TGTGCCAGCAGCTGGAACAGGGCGTCCTACGAGCAGTACTTC
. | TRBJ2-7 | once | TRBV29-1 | CSVDPSVPYEQYF | TGCAGCGTTGATCCTAGCGTCCCCTACGAGCAGTACTTC
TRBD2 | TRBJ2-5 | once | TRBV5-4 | CASSSGLAGGETQYF | TGTGCCAGCAGTTCGGGACTAGCGGGAGGAGAGACCCAGTACTTC
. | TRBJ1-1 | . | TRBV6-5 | CASSYGRTEAFF | TGTGCCAGCAGTTATGGTCGGACTGAAGCTTTCTTT